The rows below give T cell receptor beta chains drawn from one sample of a study of blood T cell repertoires in COVID-19. The method was immunoSEQ multiplex PCR; TCRdb's version includes in-frame clones alone and lacks a portion of them. The data contain some 300,000 clones, roughly 86% of them seen just once; the ten biggest clones take up 1%. Sequencing input: PBMCs or T cells enriched from blood (not recorded which). These receptors all come from a woman in her thirties who had recovered from COVID-19. Both conserved end residues are part of each CDR3. The D gene is left open where the match is weak. The listing skips clone size in some rows; elsewhere it reads once, few, many or a size class.

TRBV27	NA	TRBJ1-3	NA	TGTGCCAGCAGTTTATCGTTCCGCCAGGGCGGTCACACCATATATTTT	CASSLSFRQGGHTIYF
TRBV19	NA	TRBJ1-1	NA	TGTGCCAGTAGTATTCTCCTGAACACTGAAGCTTTCTTT	CASSILLNTEAFF
TRBV9	NA	TRBJ2-7	NA	TGTGCCAGCAGCGTTACTAGCTCCTACGAGCAGTACTTC	CASSVTSSYEQYF
TRBV9	few	TRBJ2-7	NA	TGTGCCAGCAGCGTAGACCCGAGCTCCTACGAGCAGTACTTC	CASSVDPSSYEQYF
TRBV15	NA	TRBJ2-7	NA	TGTGCCACCAGCAGAGATCGGGGTCCAGTCTCCTACGAGCAGTACTTC	CATSRDRGPVSYEQYF
TRBV27	NA	TRBJ2-2	NA	TGTGCCAGCCGAAAAAACAGGGCGAACACCGGGGAGCTGTTTTTT	CASRKNRANTGELFF
TRBV28	NA	TRBJ1-3	TRBD1	TGTGCCAGCGGGACAGGCTCTGGAAACACCATATATTTT	CASGTGSGNTIYF
TRBV24-1	NA	TRBJ1-2	TRBD1	TGTGCCACCAGTGATCCCGGAGGGGGCAACTATGGCTACACCTTC	CATSDPGGGNYGYTF
TRBV9	few	TRBJ1-2	TRBD1	TGTGCCAGCAGCGCCCGGGACAGGGGGCTTGGTGGCTACACCTTC	CASSARDRGLGGYTF
TRBV14	once	TRBJ1-2	NA	TGTGCCAGCAGCCCCCGCGGGACGGCAAACTATGGCTACACCTTC	CASSPRGTANYGYTF
TRBV21-1	NA	TRBJ1-6	NA	TGTGCCAGCAGCAAAGAGACAGGACGCAACAGCCTCAATTCACCCCTCCACTTT	CASSKETGRNSLNSPLHF
TRBV19	NA	TRBJ1-2	TRBD1	TGTGCCAGTAAGGGACAGGGGGCGAATGGCTACACCTTC	CASKGQGANGYTF
TRBV9	NA	TRBJ1-3	TRBD1	TGTGCCAGCAGCGTATGGGACAGGGCTCCCCTCTCTGGAAACACCATATATTTT	CASSVWDRAPLSGNTIYF
TRBV23-1	NA	TRBJ2-2	NA	TGCGCCAGCAGTCAATCGTTGGAGGGGGCAGCCGGGGAGCTGTTTTTT	CASSQSLEGAAGELFF
TRBV5-4	NA	TRBJ1-6	NA	TGTGCCAGCAGCTTGTTCGGCAGGGATAATTCACCCCTCCACTTT	CASSLFGRDNSPLHF
TRBV3-1/TRBV3-2	NA	TRBJ1-6	TRBD1	TGTGCCAGCAGTCGGACAGGGGGCGTAGGGACTTCACCCCTCCACTTT	CASSRTGGVGTSPLHF
TRBV3-1/TRBV3-2	NA	TRBJ2-7	TRBD2	TGTGCCAGCAGCCAGGGACGAGCTAACGGGGGAGCGGGGCGACTCCGCTACGAGCAGTACTTC	CASSQGRANGGAGRLRYEQYF
TRBV4-3	NA	TRBJ1-6	TRBD1	TGCGCCAGCAGCCAAGAGATAATCGGACAGGTCTATTCACCCCTCCACTTT	CASSQEIIGQVYSPLHF
TRBV11-3	NA	TRBJ2-2	NA	TGTGCCAGCAGCTTAGACAGGGTTGGCGGGGAGCTGTTTTTT	CASSLDRVGGELFF
TRBV4-1	NA	TRBJ2-3	NA	TGCGCCAGCAGCCAAGATCCGGGAGATACGCAGTATTTT	CASSQDPGDTQYF
TRBV11-2	NA	TRBJ1-1	NA	TGTGCCAGCAGCCCGGGACAACGGAACACTGAAGCTTTCTTT	CASSPGQRNTEAFF
TRBV18	NA	TRBJ1-3	NA	TGTGCCAGCTCACCAATGCGGGGAAACACCATATATTTT	CASSPMRGNTIYF
TRBV27	NA	TRBJ1-4	NA	TGTGCCAGCAGTAAACAGGGAATCTGGGAAAAACTGTTTTTT	CASSKQGIWEKLFF
TRBV28	once	TRBJ1-3	NA	TGTGGTAGTATCGGAAACACCATATATTTT	CGSIGNTIYF
TRBV16	NA	TRBJ1-6	TRBD1	TGTGCCAGCAGCCATCCGGGACAGGGGTTCTATAATTCACCCCTCCACTTT	CASSHPGQGFYNSPLHF